The sequence of this T cell receptor beta chain was determined in a study of CD8 T cells in ankylosing spondylitis. Study-wide findings and caveats: A TCR beta motif made of several highly homologous variants seemed typical of ankylosing spondylitis blood.

In TCRdb, the 5' RACE reads were re-called with MiXCR into one record per CDR3 protein. The sample lists 340,000 or so distinct CDR3 sequences, roughly 14% occurring once. Points on this clonotype: Its antigen remains unidentified.

Sequenced sample: blood, either unsorted or a sorted T cell fraction (not recorded which). This clonotype was sampled from a male donor with ankylosing spondylitis or in good health (not recorded which).

The CDR3 loop reads CAWSVTDTQYF. The CDR3 DNA follows: TGTGCCTGGAGTGTAACAGATACGCAGTATTTT. This sequence joins TRBV30 and TRBJ2-3; D remains ambiguous. The CDR3 loop spans 11 amino acids. Germline V gene sequence: CDR1 GTSNPN, CDR2 SVGIG (reference sequence). V was clipped by 0 bases and J by 3 bases, with 1 base between them.